This TCR beta chain was obtained from a study of beta chain features in type 1 diabetes. Study at large: Patients looked much like healthy donors when it came to age, gender and cell yields.

Study observations and caveats: Shorter templates might be favored by PCR, equally in patients and controls. Whether TCRB rearrangement is influenced by HLA type was left unresolved in this analysis.

Expressed TCRB transcripts were sequenced because the entire RNA isolate underwent reverse transcription. Sequencing of naive, central memory and regulatory T cell samples gave an average of about 3.57 million reads. Clones were sequenced by immunoSEQ multiplex PCR, and TCRdb holds only the in-frame ones, with some missing. The data contain under 450,000 clones, over 11% of them singletons. Regarding this clone: Its target is unknown.

CDR1 is LGHNA and CDR2 is YNFKEQ in the germline V gene. V lost 0 bases to trimming and J lost 2 bases, with 10 bases between them. The CDR3 has 15 amino acids. V gene TRBV4-2 combines with J gene TRBJ1-2; D uncertain. The source of this sequence is a man under 40 in good health. Input material: naive CD4+ T cells from blood. The CDR3 protein is CASSQEFRENYGYTF. CDR3 in DNA: TGTGCCAGCAGCCAAGAGTTTAGGGAGAACTATGGCTACACCTTC.